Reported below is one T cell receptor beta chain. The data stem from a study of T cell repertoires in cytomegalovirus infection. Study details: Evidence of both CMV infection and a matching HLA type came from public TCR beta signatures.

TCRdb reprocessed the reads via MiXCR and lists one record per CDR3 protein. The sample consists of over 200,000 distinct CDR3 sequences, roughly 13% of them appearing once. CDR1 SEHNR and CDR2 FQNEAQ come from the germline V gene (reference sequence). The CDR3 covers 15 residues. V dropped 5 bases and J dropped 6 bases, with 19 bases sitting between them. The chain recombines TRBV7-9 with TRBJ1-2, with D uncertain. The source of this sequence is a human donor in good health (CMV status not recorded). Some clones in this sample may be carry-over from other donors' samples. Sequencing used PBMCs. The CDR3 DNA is TGTGCCAGCAGCCGGACTATCAATACATTTGATGGCTACACCTTC. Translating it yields CASSRTINTFDGYTF.